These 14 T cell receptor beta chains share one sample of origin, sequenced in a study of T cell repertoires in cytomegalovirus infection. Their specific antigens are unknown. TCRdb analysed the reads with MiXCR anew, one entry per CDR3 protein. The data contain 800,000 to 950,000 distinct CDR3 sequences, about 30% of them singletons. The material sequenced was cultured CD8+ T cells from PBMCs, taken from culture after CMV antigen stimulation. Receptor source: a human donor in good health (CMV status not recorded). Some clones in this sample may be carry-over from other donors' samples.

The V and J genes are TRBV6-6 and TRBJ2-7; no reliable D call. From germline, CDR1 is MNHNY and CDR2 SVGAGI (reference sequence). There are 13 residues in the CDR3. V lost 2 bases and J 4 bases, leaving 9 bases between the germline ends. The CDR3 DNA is TGTGCCAGCAGTTACGTACGGCATTACGAGCAGTACTTC. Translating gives CASSYVRHYEQYF.

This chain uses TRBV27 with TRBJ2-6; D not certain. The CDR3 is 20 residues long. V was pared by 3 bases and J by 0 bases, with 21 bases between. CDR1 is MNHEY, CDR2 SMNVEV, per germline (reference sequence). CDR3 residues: CASSFRSYQQIISGANVLTF. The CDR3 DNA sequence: TGTGCCAGCAGTTTCAGGTCGTACCAGCAAATTATCTCTGGGGCCAACGTCCTGACTTTC.

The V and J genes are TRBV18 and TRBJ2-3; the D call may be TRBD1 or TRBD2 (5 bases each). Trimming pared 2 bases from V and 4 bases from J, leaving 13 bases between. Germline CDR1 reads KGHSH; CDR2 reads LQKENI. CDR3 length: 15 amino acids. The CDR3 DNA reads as TGTGCCAGCTCACCAGGCAGGGAGATTGCAGATACGCAGTATTTT. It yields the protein CASSPGREIADTQYF.

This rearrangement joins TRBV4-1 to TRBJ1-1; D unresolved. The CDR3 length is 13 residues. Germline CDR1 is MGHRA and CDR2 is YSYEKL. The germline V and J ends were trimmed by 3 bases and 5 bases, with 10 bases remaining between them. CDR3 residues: CASSQSTRTEAFF. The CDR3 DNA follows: TGCGCCAGCAGCCAGTCTACAAGAACTGAAGCTTTCTTT.

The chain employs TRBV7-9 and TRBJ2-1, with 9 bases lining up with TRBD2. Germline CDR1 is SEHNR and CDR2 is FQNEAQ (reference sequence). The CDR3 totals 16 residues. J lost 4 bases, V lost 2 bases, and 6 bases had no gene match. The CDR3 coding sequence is TGTGCCAGCAGCTTATACGCGGGGGGGCTGTACAATGAGCAGTTCTTC. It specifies CASSLYAGGLYNEQFF.

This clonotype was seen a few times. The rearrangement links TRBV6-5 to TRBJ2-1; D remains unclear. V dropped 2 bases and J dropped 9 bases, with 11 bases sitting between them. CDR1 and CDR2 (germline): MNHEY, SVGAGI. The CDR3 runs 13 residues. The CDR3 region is CASSYQIIGEQFF. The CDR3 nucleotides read TGTGCCAGCAGTTACCAAATAATCGGTGAGCAGTTCTTC.

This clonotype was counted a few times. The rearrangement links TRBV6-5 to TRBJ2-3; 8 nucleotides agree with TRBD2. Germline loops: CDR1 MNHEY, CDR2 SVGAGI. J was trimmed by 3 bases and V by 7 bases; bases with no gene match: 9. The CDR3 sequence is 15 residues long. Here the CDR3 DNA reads TGTGCCAGCACTAAAACTAGCGGTGATACAGATACGCAGTATTTT. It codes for CASTKTSGDTDTQYF.

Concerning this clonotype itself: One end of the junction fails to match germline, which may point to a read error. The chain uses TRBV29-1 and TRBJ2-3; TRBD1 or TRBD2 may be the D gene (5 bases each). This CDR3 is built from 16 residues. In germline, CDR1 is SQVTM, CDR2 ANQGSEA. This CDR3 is CSVEDAPGASTNTQYF. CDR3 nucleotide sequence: TGCAGCGTTGAAGATGCCCCCGGGGCCAGCACAAATACGCAGTATTTT.

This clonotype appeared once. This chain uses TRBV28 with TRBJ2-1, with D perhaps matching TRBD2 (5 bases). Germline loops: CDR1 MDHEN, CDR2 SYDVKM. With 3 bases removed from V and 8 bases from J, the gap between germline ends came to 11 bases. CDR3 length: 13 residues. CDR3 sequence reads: CASSFEGGYEQFF. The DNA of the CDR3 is TGTGCCAGCAGTTTCGAGGGCGGCTATGAGCAGTTCTTC.

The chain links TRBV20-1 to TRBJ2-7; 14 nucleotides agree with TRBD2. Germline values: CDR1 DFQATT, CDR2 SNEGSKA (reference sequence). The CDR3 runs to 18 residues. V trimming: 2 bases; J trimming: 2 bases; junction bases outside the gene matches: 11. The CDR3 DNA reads TGCAGTGCTAGATTCTCCGGGACTAGCGGGGGCCTTCCCTACGAGCAGTACGTC. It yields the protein CSARFSGTSGGLPYEQYV.

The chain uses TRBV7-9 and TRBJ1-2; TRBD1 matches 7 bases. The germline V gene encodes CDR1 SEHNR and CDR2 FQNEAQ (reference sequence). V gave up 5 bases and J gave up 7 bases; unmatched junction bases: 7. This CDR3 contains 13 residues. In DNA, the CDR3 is TGTGCCAGCAGCCCGGACAGGCAGGTTGGCTACACCTTC. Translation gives CASSPDRQVGYTF.

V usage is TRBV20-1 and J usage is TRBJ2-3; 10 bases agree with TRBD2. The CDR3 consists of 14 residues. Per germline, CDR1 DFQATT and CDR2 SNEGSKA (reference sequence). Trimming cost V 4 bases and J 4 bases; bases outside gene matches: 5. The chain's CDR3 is CSATLAGGSDTQYF. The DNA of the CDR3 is TGCAGTGCTACCTTAGCGGGGGGCTCAGATACGCAGTATTTT.

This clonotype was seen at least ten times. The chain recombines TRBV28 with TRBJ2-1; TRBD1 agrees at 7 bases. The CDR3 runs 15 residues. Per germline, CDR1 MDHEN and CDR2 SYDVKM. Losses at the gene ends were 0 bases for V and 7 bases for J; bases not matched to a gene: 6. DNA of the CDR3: TGTGCCAGCAGTTTATGGGGAGACAGGGTAAATGAGCAGTTCTTC. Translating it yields CASSLWGDRVNEQFF.

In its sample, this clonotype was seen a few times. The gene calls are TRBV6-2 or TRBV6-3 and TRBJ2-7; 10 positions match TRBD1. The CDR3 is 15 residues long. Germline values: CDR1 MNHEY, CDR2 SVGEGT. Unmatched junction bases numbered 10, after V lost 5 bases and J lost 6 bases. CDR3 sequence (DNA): TGTGCCAGCAGTCCCCGGGACAGGGGACATCTCGAGCAGTACGTC. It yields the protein CASSPRDRGHLEQYV.